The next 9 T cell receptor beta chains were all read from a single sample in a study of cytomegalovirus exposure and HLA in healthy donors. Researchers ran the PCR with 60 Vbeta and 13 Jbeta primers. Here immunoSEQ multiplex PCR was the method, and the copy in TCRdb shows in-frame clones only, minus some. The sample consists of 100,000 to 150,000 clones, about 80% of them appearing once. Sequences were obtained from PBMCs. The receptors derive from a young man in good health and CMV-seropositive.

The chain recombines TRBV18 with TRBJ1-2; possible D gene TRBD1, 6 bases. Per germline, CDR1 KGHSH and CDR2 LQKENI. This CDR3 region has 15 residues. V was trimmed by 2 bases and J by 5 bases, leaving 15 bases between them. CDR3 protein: CASSPLGQSGYGYTF. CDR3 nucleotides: TGTGCCAGCTCACCATTAGGACAGAGTGGGTATGGCTACACCTTC.

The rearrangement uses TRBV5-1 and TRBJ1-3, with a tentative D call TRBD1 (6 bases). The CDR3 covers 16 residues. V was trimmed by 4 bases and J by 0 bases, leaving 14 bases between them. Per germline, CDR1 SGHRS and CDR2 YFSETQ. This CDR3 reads CASSAPGTSSGNTIYF. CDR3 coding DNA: TGCGCCAGCAGCGCACCTGGGACAAGCTCTGGAAACACCATATATTTT.

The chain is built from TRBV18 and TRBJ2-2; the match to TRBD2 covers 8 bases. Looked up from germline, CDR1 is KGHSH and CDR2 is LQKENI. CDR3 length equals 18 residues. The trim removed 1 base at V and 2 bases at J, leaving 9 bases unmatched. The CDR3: CASSPRTLSGVNTGELFF. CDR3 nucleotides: TGTGCCAGCTCACCACGAACCCTTAGCGGGGTCAACACCGGGGAGCTGTTTTTT.

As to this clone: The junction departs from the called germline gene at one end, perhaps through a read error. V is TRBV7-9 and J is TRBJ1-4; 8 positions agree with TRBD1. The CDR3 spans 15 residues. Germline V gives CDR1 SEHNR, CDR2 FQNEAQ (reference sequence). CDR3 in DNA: TGTTCCAGCAGCCCTGACTGGACAGGGTTTGAAAAACTGTTTTTT. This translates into CSSSPDWTGFEKLFF.

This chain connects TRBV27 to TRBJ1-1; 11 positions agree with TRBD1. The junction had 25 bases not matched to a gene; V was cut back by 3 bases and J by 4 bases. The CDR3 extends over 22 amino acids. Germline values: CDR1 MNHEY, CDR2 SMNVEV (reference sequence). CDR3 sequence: CASSFWGDRGIGLGSISTEAFF. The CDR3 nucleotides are TGTGCCAGCAGTTTTTGGGGGGACAGGGGGATCGGCTTGGGCAGTATTTCCACTGAAGCTTTCTTT.

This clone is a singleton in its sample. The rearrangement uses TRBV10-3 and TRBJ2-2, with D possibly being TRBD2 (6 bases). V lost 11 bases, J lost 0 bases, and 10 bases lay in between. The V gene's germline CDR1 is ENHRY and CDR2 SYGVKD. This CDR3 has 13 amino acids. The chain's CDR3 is CASRTTNTGELFF. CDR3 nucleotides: TGTGCCTCAAGGACTACGAACACCGGGGAGCTGTTTTTT.

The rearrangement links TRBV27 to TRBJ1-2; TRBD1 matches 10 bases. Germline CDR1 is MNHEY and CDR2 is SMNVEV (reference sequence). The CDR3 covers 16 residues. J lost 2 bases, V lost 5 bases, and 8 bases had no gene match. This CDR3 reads CASSLRDRGGNYGYTF. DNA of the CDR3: TGTGCCAGCAGTCTCCGGGACAGGGGAGGGAACTATGGCTACACCTTC.

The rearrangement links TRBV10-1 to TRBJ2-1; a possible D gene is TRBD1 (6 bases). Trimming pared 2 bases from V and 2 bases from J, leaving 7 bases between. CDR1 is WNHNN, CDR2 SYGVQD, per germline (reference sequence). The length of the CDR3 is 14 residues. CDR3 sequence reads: CASSETGTYNEQFF. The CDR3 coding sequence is TGCGCCAGCAGTGAGACAGGGACCTACAATGAGCAGTTCTTC.

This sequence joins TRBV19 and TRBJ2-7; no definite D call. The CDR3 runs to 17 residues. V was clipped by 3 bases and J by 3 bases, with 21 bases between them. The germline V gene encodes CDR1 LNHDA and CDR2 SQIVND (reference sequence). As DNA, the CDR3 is TGTGCCAGTAGTATCGAGTCAGGAAACCTCTTCGACTACGAGCAGTACTTC. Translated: CASSIESGNLFDYEQYF.